The present T cell receptor (beta chain) was sequenced within a study of CD8+CD57+ T cells in acquired aplastic anemia. CDR1 is SNHLY, CDR2 FYNNEI, per germline. This CDR3 is built from 14 residues. The V end was cut by 8 bases, the J end by 2 bases, with 12 bases between. Profiling of TCR beta VDJ combinations and CDR3 sequences used genomic DNA as template. A single record per CDR3 protein comes from TCRdb applying MiXCR to the reads. Counted here are hundreds of thousands of distinct CDR3 sequences, 55% to 70% occurring once; the ten biggest clones make up 3.5% to 4.5%. The chain carries TRBV2 and TRBJ1-4, with no clear D. The sample comprised sorted CD4+, CD8+, or CD8+CD57+ T cells (not recorded which) from PBMCs. This clonotype originated in a human donor in good health, serving as a control. CDR3: CASRLVGTNEKLFF. The CDR3 nucleotides are TGTGCCAGCCGATTGGTGGGGACTAATGAAAAACTGTTTTTT.